The next 27 T cell receptor beta chains were all read from a single sample in a study of T-cell reconstitution after alpha-beta-depleted transplantation in children. During its preparation, the TCRbeta library received unique molecular identifiers. MiXCR, applied by TCRdb to the PCR reads, yields one record per CDR3 protein. The sample yields nearly 250,000 distinct CDR3 sequences, just under 8.5% seen once. The input for sequencing was PBMCs, mostly from graft donor cells, taken 180 days after TCRalphabeta/CD19-depleted stem cell transplant. These TCRs come from a male patient aged 5 to 17 who had a stem cell transplant for acute lymphoblastic leukemia, so the T cells may come from the graft donor.

The CDR3 sequence: CASSYSGISYEQYF. DNA for the CDR3: TGTGCCAGCAGTTACTCAGGCATATCCTACGAGCAGTACTTC. This chain connects TRBV6-5 to TRBJ2-7; D not resolved. CDR1 and CDR2 (germline): MNHEY, SVGAGI. The CDR3 is 14 residues long. Deletions cut 0 bases from V and 1 base from J, with 7 bases between.

This clonotype was counted many times. The J gene is TRBJ1-1, the V gene TRBV4-3; possible D gene TRBD1, 6 bases. The CDR3 runs 13 residues. Germline CDR1 and CDR2: LGHNA and YSLEER. V was shortened by 2 bases and J by 3 bases, with 7 bases between the two germline ends. This CDR3 is CASSQQGYTEAFF. The CDR3 nucleotides read TGCGCCAGCAGCCAACAGGGGTACACTGAAGCTTTCTTT.

This clonotype was counted ten times or more. The J gene is TRBJ2-5, the V gene TRBV20-1, with 11 bases fitting TRBD1. The CDR3 spans 14 residues. Unmatched junction bases numbered 6, after V lost 4 bases and J lost 5 bases. Germline CDR1 is DFQATT and CDR2 is SNEGSKA (reference sequence). CDR3 region: CSAIRTGGAETQYF. The CDR3 coding sequence is TGCAGTGCTATACGGACAGGGGGCGCGGAGACCCAGTACTTC.

This clonotype was observed many times. The chain recombines TRBV7-2 with TRBJ2-1; possible D gene TRBD2, 5 bases. From germline, CDR1 is SGHTA and CDR2 FQGNSA. The CDR3 contains 13 residues. V was pared by 5 bases and J by 10 bases, with 15 bases between. The CDR3 region has the DNA TGTGCCAGCAGCCCGTGGAGGCTCGAGGAGCAGTTCTTC. This sequence encodes CASSPWRLEEQFF. The full variable domain, its missing parts supplied by reference TRBV7-2 and TRBJ2-1, is GAGVSQSPSNKVTEKGKDVELRCDPISGHTALYWYRQSLGQGLEFLIYFQGNSAPDKSGLPSDRFSAERTGGSVSTLTIQRTQQEDSAVYLCASSPWRLEEQFFGPGTRLTVL.

This clonotype was seen ten or more times. This chain uses TRBV12-3 or TRBV12-4 with TRBJ2-1; possibly TRBD1 for D (6 bases). This CDR3 is built from 14 residues. V was pared by 3 bases and J by 10 bases, with 16 bases between. The DNA of the CDR3 is TGTGCCAGCAGTTTGGCAGGGGCCTACTACGAGCAGTTCTTC. Amino acid sequence: CASSLAGAYYEQFF.

This clonotype was counted many times. The chain has TRBV7-9 and TRBJ1-2, with 8 positions matching TRBD1. CDR1 is SEHNR and CDR2 is FQNEAQ in the germline V gene (reference sequence). V shed 1 base and J 8 bases; nucleotides not matched to a gene: 3. CDR3 length: 13 residues. The CDR3 region has the DNA TGTGCCAGCAGCTTAGGGACAGGGAAAGGCTACACCTTC. Protein product: CASSLGTGKGYTF.

This clonotype was seen repeatedly, ten times or more. The J gene is TRBJ2-5, the V gene TRBV24-1, with 10 bases lining up with TRBD2. The CDR3 is 16 amino acids. Germline V gene lookup returns CDR1 KGHDR and CDR2 SFDVKD. The V segment lost 3 bases and the J segment 1 base; nucleotides outside the gene matches: 4. The CDR3: CATSDTTSGIQETQYF. The CDR3 DNA reads as TGTGCCACCAGTGATACAACTAGCGGGATCCAAGAGACCCAGTACTTC.

This clonotype was detected ten times or more. This chain joins TRBV9 and TRBJ1-3, with TRBD1 identical over 7 bases. Germline CDR1 is SGDLS and CDR2 is YYNGEE. The trim removed 3 bases at V and 0 bases at J, leaving 9 bases unmatched. The CDR3 covers 17 residues. The CDR3, as DNA: TGTGCCAGCAGCGAAGACAGGGCCCGCTACTCTGGAAACACCATATATTTT. Translation: CASSEDRARYSGNTIYF.

This clonotype was seen ten or more times. J is TRBJ2-5 and V is TRBV20-1; 8 bases align to TRBD2. CDR1 DFQATT and CDR2 SNEGSKA come from the germline V gene (reference sequence). V trimming: 3 bases; J trimming: 1 base; junction bases outside the gene matches: 7. The CDR3 consists of 15 residues. CDR3 DNA sequence: TGCAGTGCTAGCACCCTAGCGGGCCCCCAAGAGACCCAGTACTTC. It yields the protein CSASTLAGPQETQYF.

The sample holds many counts of this clonotype. The DNA for the CDR3 is TGCAGTGCTATACAGGGGGCAAAGACCCAGTACTTC. Protein product: CSAIQGAKTQYF. The chain uses TRBV20-1 and TRBJ2-5; 9 nucleotides line up with TRBD1. Germline V gene lookup returns CDR1 DFQATT and CDR2 SNEGSKA (reference sequence). This CDR3 comprises 12 residues. With 4 bases clipped from V and 6 bases from J, the junction kept 3 bases outside the gene matches.

This clonotype was seen ten or more times. The genes are TRBV27 and TRBJ2-1; 9 positions agree with TRBD1. The CDR3 extends over 13 amino acids. With V trimmed by 8 bases and J by 8 bases, 7 bases remained unmatched. Germline CDR1 MNHEY, CDR2 SMNVEV (reference sequence). CDR3 coding DNA: TGTGCCAGCGGATTAAACAGGGGGCATGAGCAGTTCTTC. Translating gives CASGLNRGHEQFF.

This clonotype has ten or more counts. The chain carries TRBV5-1 and TRBJ2-2; 7 bases fit TRBD1. Germline values: CDR1 SGHRS, CDR2 YFSETQ. Losses at the gene ends were 4 bases for V and 3 bases for J; bases not matched to a gene: 3. CDR3 length equals 14 residues. CDR3 sequence reads: CASSRDRDTGELFF. The CDR3 nucleotides are TGCGCCAGCAGCCGGGACAGAGACACCGGGGAGCTGTTTTTT.

J is TRBJ2-5 and V is TRBV4-3, with 8 positions matching TRBD1. This CDR3 spans 16 amino acids. The V gene end was trimmed by 1 base and the J gene end by 4 bases; junction bases not matched to a gene: 8. Looked up from germline, CDR1 is LGHNA and CDR2 is YSLEER. This CDR3 is CASSQVVGQGAETQYF. As DNA, the CDR3 is TGCGCCAGCAGCCAAGTGGTTGGTCAGGGGGCAGAGACCCAGTACTTC.

The sample holds many counts of this clonotype. V usage is TRBV4-3 and J usage is TRBJ2-1; D is perhaps TRBD2 (5 bases). The length of the CDR3 is 13 residues. The germline V gene has CDR1 LGHNA and CDR2 YSLEER. Deletions cut 5 bases from V and 8 bases from J, with 13 bases between. The CDR3 sequence is CASSKSAGYEQFF. In DNA form, the CDR3 reads TGCGCCAGCAGCAAAAGCGCGGGCTATGAGCAGTTCTTC.

The rearrangement joins TRBV19 to TRBJ2-1, with D unclear. The CDR3 sequence is 13 residues long. CDR1 and CDR2 (germline): LNHDA, SQIVND (reference sequence). Trimming took 7 bases from V and 8 from J, leaving 15 bases between them. In DNA form, the CDR3 reads TGTGCCAGTACCAATTCCCTTCACGATGAGCAGTTCTTC. Residues: CASTNSLHDEQFF.

This clonotype turned up a few times. This chain joins TRBV12-3 or TRBV12-4 and TRBJ1-1; D is uncertain. V lost 3 bases and J lost 7, with 6 bases in between. This CDR3 is 11 amino acids long. CDR3 residues: CASSFVGEAFF. The DNA for the CDR3 is TGTGCCAGCAGTTTCGTGGGTGAAGCTTTCTTT.

This clonotype was observed at least ten times. V is TRBV12-3 or TRBV12-4 and J is TRBJ2-4; 11 nucleotides line up with TRBD1. The J segment lost 6 bases and the V segment lost 4 bases, leaving 8 bases of the junction unmatched. The CDR3 is 16 amino acids. The CDR3 region has the DNA TGTGCCAGCAGTTCGCGGACAGGGGGCCGATTAAACATTCAGTACTTC. Its protein product is CASSSRTGGRLNIQYF.

This clonotype occurred many times. This chain links TRBV10-3 with TRBJ1-3; 11 nucleotides agree with TRBD1. V gave up 6 bases and J gave up 2 bases; unmatched junction bases: 3. The CDR3 totals 15 residues. Germline CDR1 reads ENHRY; CDR2 reads SYGVKD. The CDR3 bases are TGTGCCATCAGCGGACAGGGGGCGGCTGGAAACACCATATATTTT. Its translation is CAISGQGAAGNTIYF.

This clonotype was seen ten or more times. The J gene is TRBJ2-5, the V gene TRBV7-7; either TRBD1 or TRBD2 may supply D (6 bases each). CDR1 and CDR2 from the germline V gene are SSHAT and FNYEAQ (reference sequence). V shed 2 bases and J shed 1 base, with 8 bases lying between them. This CDR3 region has 14 residues. The CDR3 is CASSLRGPQETQYF. Written as DNA, the CDR3 is TGTGCCAGCAGCTTACGGGGGCCCCAAGAGACCCAGTACTTC.

Many counts were recorded for this clonotype. CDR3 DNA sequence: TGCGCCAGCAGCAGTGGACTAGCGAACACCGGGGAGCTGTTTTTT. This sequence encodes CASSSGLANTGELFF. This chain uses TRBV4-3 with TRBJ2-2; 7 nucleotides match TRBD2. Trimming took 5 bases from V and 0 from J; bases not matched to a gene: 3. The CDR3 spans 15 residues. The germline V gene has CDR1 LGHNA and CDR2 YSLEER.

There are many counts of this clonotype. The chain links TRBV5-1 to TRBJ2-7; D remains unclear. This CDR3 has 13 residues. The ends were cut back, 2 bases at V and 2 bases at J, with 8 bases in the middle. Germline CDR1 reads SGHRS; CDR2 reads YFSETQ. The CDR3 DNA reads as TGCGCCAGCAGCTTCCAGGTTACCTACGAGCAGTACTTC. Residues: CASSFQVTYEQYF.

This clonotype was seen ten or more times. The V gene is TRBV5-1, the J gene TRBJ2-7; 11 nucleotides agree with TRBD1. Per the germline V gene, CDR1 is SGHRS and CDR2 is YFSETQ. With V trimmed by 3 bases and J by 1 base, 6 bases remained unmatched. The CDR3 has 16 amino acids. The CDR3 DNA is TGCGCCAGCAGCTACGGGACAGGGGGAGGGTCCTACGAGCAGTACTTC. Its translation is CASSYGTGGGSYEQYF. Filled out from reference TRBV5-1 and TRBJ2-7, the complete variable domain reads KAGVTQTPRYLIKTRGQQVTLSCSPISGHRSVSWYQQTPGQGLQFLFEYFSETQRNKGNFPGRFSGRQFSNSRSEMNVSTLELGDSALYLCASSYGTGGGSYEQYFGPGTRLTVT.

This clonotype was counted many times. The V gene is TRBV24-1, the J gene TRBJ2-1, with TRBD2 matching 10 bases. Germline V CDR1 and CDR2: KGHDR, SFDVKD. The V gene end was trimmed by 5 bases and the J gene end by 8 bases; junction bases not matched to a gene: 11. The CDR3 totals 16 residues. In DNA form, the CDR3 reads TGTGCCACCAGTGCCCGGGGAGCGGGGGGGCCCCATGAGCAGTTCTTC. As protein: CATSARGAGGPHEQFF.

This clonotype was seen ten or more times. The chain joins TRBV7-8 to TRBJ1-2; D unclear. Germline values: CDR1 SGHVS, CDR2 FQNEAQ. V dropped 3 bases and J dropped 8 bases, with 7 bases sitting between them. The CDR3 contains 11 residues. CDR3 sequence reads: CASSLYGGYTF. In DNA form, the CDR3 reads TGTGCCAGCAGCTTGTACGGCGGCTACACCTTC.

About this clonotype itself: With a much larger clone just one base away, this may be a read error. Likely a read error: the CDR3 ends without its conserved phenylalanine or tryptophan. V and J are TRBV7-6 and TRBJ2-7, with a possible D match to TRBD2 (6 bases). The germline gives CDR1 SGHVS, CDR2 FNYEAQ. V lost 1 base and J lost 2, with 12 bases in between. This CDR3 contains 15 residues. For the CDR3, the DNA is TGTGCCAGCAGCTTAGGGGCGGGACCTACCTACGAGCAGTACTTA. Translation: CASSLGAGPTYEQYL.

This clonotype was observed at least ten times. V gene TRBV29-1 combines with J gene TRBJ2-7; D ambiguous. This CDR3 comprises 15 residues. Trimming left V 0 bases short and J 0 bases short, with 12 bases between. Germline lookup yields CDR1 SQVTM and CDR2 ANQGSEA. CDR3 loop: CSVEDPSVPSYEQYF. Written as DNA, the CDR3 is TGCAGCGTTGAAGATCCATCAGTTCCCTCCTACGAGCAGTACTTC.

At least ten counts were recorded for this clonotype. The V and J genes are TRBV9 and TRBJ2-3; D possibly uses TRBD1 or TRBD2 (5 bases each). This CDR3 is 15 amino acids long. CDR1 is SGDLS, CDR2 YYNGEE, per germline. V was trimmed by 3 bases and J by 7 bases, leaving 18 bases between them. CDR3 protein: CASSAPGTPRHTQYF. Here the CDR3 DNA reads TGTGCCAGCAGCGCCCCCGGGACGCCTAGGCATACGCAGTATTTT.